Sequencing of this T cell receptor (beta chain) was carried out in a study of vaccination and CD4 T cells after COVID-19. Study as a whole: Samples taken post-COVID came a median 101 days after diagnosis, ranging from 35 to 161.

Remarks on this clonotype: The antigen is unknown.

Treatment here: approximately 9-day PBMC culture with coronavirus spike peptide pools or control peptides (ViraFEST assay). The Oncomine TCR Beta short-read assay was applied to DNA of cultured CD4+ T cells. TCRdb re-analysed the PCR reads in MiXCR, keeping a single row per CDR3 protein. The sample has more than 12,000 distinct CDR3 sequences, 65% to 80% seen once. In germline, CDR1 is MNHEY, CDR2 SVGEGT. The V end was cut by 6 bases, the J end by 6 bases, with 12 bases between. This CDR3 contains 13 residues. This TCR came from a human donor who had recovered from COVID-19. The sequenced sample was CD4+ T cells from blood, cultured in vitro. The chain has TRBV6-2 or TRBV6-3 and TRBJ1-5; possibly TRBD1 for D (6 bases). CDR3 nucleotide sequence: TGTGCCAGCAGAGGGGGAGTTGGTCAGCCCCAGCATTTT. This codes for CASRGGVGQPQHF.